The next 23 T cell receptor beta chains were all read from a single sample in a study of shared clonotypes between healthy human individuals. Clones were read by immunoSEQ multiplex PCR, and TCRdb kept only the in-frame ones, dropping some. This table holds approximately 240,000 clones, 65% found once. The sequenced sample was memory CD4+ T cells sorted from blood. The subset denotes: CD45RA-negative fraction. These receptors all come from a man aged 30-40 years in good health.

This chain connects TRBV27 to TRBJ1-1; D unclear. CDR3 length: 14 amino acids. Germline V gene data show CDR1 as MNHEY and CDR2 as SMNVEV (reference sequence). V was shortened by 2 bases and J by 1 base, with 8 bases between the two germline ends. CDR3 sequence (DNA): TGTGCCAGCAGTTTAATTTTAGGGAACACTGAAGCTTTCTTT. It codes for CASSLILGNTEAFF.

This chain uses TRBV10-1 with TRBJ2-1; 7 nucleotides line up with TRBD2. The CDR3 has 15 amino acids. CDR1 is WNHNN, CDR2 SYGVQD, per germline (reference sequence). Trimming cost V 6 bases and J 4 bases; bases outside gene matches: 9. The CDR3 sequence: CASSPGRAGYNEQFF. Here the CDR3 DNA reads TGCGCCAGCAGCCCCGGCCGAGCGGGGTACAATGAGCAGTTCTTC.

This chain connects TRBV10-3 to TRBJ1-5; a weak D match, TRBD1 (6 bases). This CDR3 region has 14 residues. Trimming stripped 6 bases from V and 6 bases from J, with 15 bases between. The germline gives CDR1 ENHRY, CDR2 SYGVKD. The chain's CDR3 is CAISTGKGGQPQHF. The CDR3 nucleotides read TGTGCCATCAGCACAGGGAAAGGGGGTCAGCCCCAGCATTTT.

V gene TRBV18 combines with J gene TRBJ2-3, with no clear D. With 2 bases removed from V and 4 bases from J, the gap between germline ends came to 13 bases. The CDR3 has 15 residues. From germline, CDR1 is KGHSH and CDR2 LQKENI. CDR3 in amino acids: CASSPAGALADTQYF. DNA of the CDR3: TGTGCCAGCTCACCAGCTGGAGCGCTTGCAGATACGCAGTATTTT.

The chain has TRBV14 and TRBJ2-3; D remains unclear. The ends were cut back, 4 bases at V and 4 bases at J, with 9 bases in the middle. The CDR3 is made up of 13 amino acids. Germline V gives CDR1 SGHDN, CDR2 FVKESK. The DNA of the CDR3 is TGTGCCAGCAGCCTCCGTGGGGCAGATACGCAGTATTTT. Translating it yields CASSLRGADTQYF. Combining the CDR3 with reference TRBV14 and TRBJ2-3 gives the whole variable domain EAGVTQFPSHSVIEKGQTVTLRCDPISGHDNLYWYRRVMGKEIKFLLHFVKESKQDESGMPNNRFLAERTGGTYSTLKVQPAELEDSGVYFCASSLRGADTQYFGPGTRLTVL.

V usage is TRBV6-1 and J usage is TRBJ2-3; 9 bases are a match to TRBD2. The CDR3 consists of 15 residues. In germline, CDR1 is MNHNS, CDR2 SASEGT. V was clipped by 2 bases and J by 5 bases; unmatched bases: 5. The CDR3 spells CASSEHLAGKDTQYF. CDR3 coding DNA: TGTGCCAGCAGTGAACATCTAGCGGGAAAAGATACGCAGTATTTT.

CDR3 in amino acids: CASNSYVGISGELFF. In DNA, the CDR3 is TGCGCCAGCAACTCCTATGTCGGGATTTCCGGGGAGCTGTTTTTT. The chain joins TRBV5-1 to TRBJ2-2; possibly TRBD2 for D (5 bases). Germline V gene lookup returns CDR1 SGHRS and CDR2 YFSETQ. The CDR3 totals 15 residues. Trimming stripped 6 bases from V and 6 bases from J, with 18 bases between.

The chain combines TRBV4-1 with TRBJ2-3, with 8 positions matching TRBD1. The junction had 7 bases not matched to a gene; V was cut back by 5 bases and J by 0 bases. In germline, CDR1 is MGHRA, CDR2 YSYEKL. This CDR3 has 16 residues. The chain's CDR3 is CASSSTRGHSTDTQYF. The CDR3 bases are TGCGCCAGCAGCAGTACCAGGGGGCACAGCACAGATACGCAGTATTTT.

This chain links TRBV5-1 with TRBJ2-1; 10 bases are a match to TRBD2. From germline, CDR1 is SGHRS and CDR2 YFSETQ. This CDR3 has 15 residues. V shed 4 bases, J shed 2 bases, and the junction held 3 bases outside the gene matches. CDR3 loop: CASSPGLATYNEQFF. As DNA, the CDR3 is TGCGCCAGCAGCCCGGGACTAGCGACCTACAATGAGCAGTTCTTC.

This clone was detected a few times. This chain uses TRBV27 with TRBJ1-3; 8 bases map to TRBD1. There are 16 residues in the CDR3. Germline CDR1 and CDR2: MNHEY and SMNVEV (reference sequence). J gave up 8 bases and V 3 bases, and 12 bases lay outside the gene matches. CDR3 sequence: CASSFSSAGGMDTIYF. CDR3 nucleotide sequence: TGTGCCAGCAGTTTCAGTTCGGCAGGGGGCATGGACACCATATATTTT.

The genes are TRBV11-2 and TRBJ2-1; 7 nucleotides match TRBD2. The CDR3 covers 15 residues. With 3 bases clipped from V and 7 bases from J, the junction kept 9 bases outside the gene matches. Germline values: CDR1 SGHAT, CDR2 FQNNGV. Here the CDR3 DNA reads TGTGCCAGCAGCTTCGGGGGAGGGCCGAGGAATGAGCAGTTCTTC. It encodes CASSFGGGPRNEQFF.

This clone was recorded many times. The V and J genes are TRBV19 and TRBJ2-3, with D perhaps matching TRBD1 (6 bases). From germline, CDR1 is LNHDA and CDR2 SQIVND (reference sequence). The CDR3 is made up of 14 amino acids. V was clipped by 9 bases and J by 4 bases, with 17 bases between them. This CDR3 reads CASRQDPRADTQYF. Here the CDR3 DNA reads TGTGCCAGCCGACAGGACCCAAGGGCAGATACGCAGTATTTT.

There are a few counts of this clone. The chain uses TRBV5-5 and TRBJ1-2; a possible D gene is TRBD1 (5 bases). V was shortened by 1 base and J by 7 bases, with 11 bases between the two germline ends. The germline V gene encodes CDR1 SGHKS and CDR2 YYEKEE (reference sequence). CDR3 size: 13 residues. The CDR3 loop is CASSLPGRVGYTF. The CDR3 DNA sequence: TGTGCCAGCAGCTTGCCCGGCAGGGTTGGCTACACCTTC.

This clone was seen only a few times. The rearrangement uses TRBV7-9 and TRBJ1-1; tentative D call: TRBD1 (5 bases). Trimming left V 2 bases short and J 6 bases short, with 16 bases between. This CDR3 contains 15 residues. Germline CDR1 reads SEHNR; CDR2 reads FQNEAQ (reference sequence). The CDR3 region is CASSLMGRPGAEAFF. DNA of the CDR3: TGTGCCAGCAGCTTAATGGGACGCCCCGGGGCTGAAGCTTTCTTT.

The rearrangement joins TRBV27 to TRBJ2-7, with 9 positions matching TRBD1. The CDR3 spans 13 residues. Losses at the gene ends were 6 bases for V and 10 bases for J; bases not matched to a gene: 10. Germline CDR1 is MNHEY and CDR2 is SMNVEV (reference sequence). CDR3 nucleotides: TGTGCCAGCAGAGGACAGGGGAGGACTCCCCAGTACTTC. Its protein product is CASRGQGRTPQYF.

CDR3: CASRPGKGLNTEAFF. The DNA for the CDR3 is TGTGCCAGCAGACCCGGTAAGGGGCTGAACACTGAAGCTTTCTTT. The rearrangement links TRBV5-4 to TRBJ1-1; tentatively, D is TRBD1 (5 bases). Per the germline V gene, CDR1 is SGHNT and CDR2 is YYREEE (reference sequence). V lost 5 bases and J lost 0, with 14 bases in between. This CDR3 has 15 amino acids.

The CDR3 sequence: CASSAGTTNEKLFF. In DNA, the CDR3 is TGCGCCAGCAGCGCAGGGACAACTAATGAAAAACTGTTTTTT. The V gene is TRBV5-1, the J gene TRBJ1-4, with D tentatively TRBD1 (5 bases). The V end was cut by 4 bases, the J end by 0 bases, with 7 bases between. The CDR3 has 14 residues. Germline values: CDR1 SGHRS, CDR2 YFSETQ.

The chain combines TRBV6-6 with TRBJ2-1, with no clear D. With 6 bases removed from V and 5 bases from J, the gap between germline ends came to 20 bases. The CDR3 totals 16 residues. CDR1 MNHNY and CDR2 SVGAGI come from the germline V gene (reference sequence). The CDR3 bases are TGTGCCAGCAGCCGTGGAAGGAGCCTCACGGACAATGAGCAGTTCTTC. This sequence encodes CASSRGRSLTDNEQFF.

In this sample, this clone turned up once. The J gene is TRBJ1-2, the V gene TRBV28, with TRBD1 identical over 8 bases. V trimming: 4 bases; J trimming: 6 bases; junction bases outside the gene matches: 10. The germline gives CDR1 MDHEN, CDR2 SYDVKM. This CDR3 spans 15 amino acids. This chain's CDR3 is CASSSRGQGKDGYTF. Written as DNA, the CDR3 is TGTGCCAGCAGTTCCAGGGGGCAGGGTAAGGATGGCTACACCTTC.

Note on this clone: The same CDR3 arises from other DNA sequences in this sample as well. The chain employs TRBV29-1 and TRBJ1-1; TRBD1 matches at 8 bases. Germline-derived CDR1 and CDR2 are SQVTM and ANQGSEA. The junction had 9 bases not matched to a gene; V was cut back by 6 bases and J by 0 bases. The CDR3 sequence is 15 residues long. CDR3 protein: CSVGQGWGMNTEAFF. CDR3 in DNA: TGCAGCGTCGGACAGGGCTGGGGTATGAACACTGAAGCTTTCTTT.

This clone was observed a few times. This chain uses TRBV5-1 with TRBJ2-4; TRBD1 aligns across 8 bases. This CDR3 is 15 amino acids long. CDR1 and CDR2 (germline): SGHRS, YFSETQ. V shed 4 bases, J shed 1 base, and the junction held 4 bases outside the gene matches. The CDR3 coding sequence is TGCGCCAGCAGCGTGACAGGGGAGGCCAAAAACATTCAGTACTTC. Protein sequence: CASSVTGEAKNIQYF.

The chain uses TRBV7-9 and TRBJ2-4; 9 bases are a match to TRBD1. The CDR3 contains 16 residues. V was pared by 3 bases and J by 3 bases, with 6 bases of the junction left unmatched. The germline V gene has CDR1 SEHNR and CDR2 FQNEAQ (reference sequence). CDR3 in amino acids: CASSFGDRGNKNIQYF. In nucleotides, the CDR3 is TGTGCCAGCAGCTTCGGCGACAGGGGGAACAAAAACATTCAGTACTTC.

This chain joins TRBV1 and TRBJ1-2. TRBV1 is an annotated pseudogene. This CDR3 comprises 15 residues. The CDR3 reads CTSSQCPGRLYGYTF. The DNA for the CDR3 is TGCACCAGCAGCCAATGTCCGGGGCGACTCTATGGCTACACCTTC.